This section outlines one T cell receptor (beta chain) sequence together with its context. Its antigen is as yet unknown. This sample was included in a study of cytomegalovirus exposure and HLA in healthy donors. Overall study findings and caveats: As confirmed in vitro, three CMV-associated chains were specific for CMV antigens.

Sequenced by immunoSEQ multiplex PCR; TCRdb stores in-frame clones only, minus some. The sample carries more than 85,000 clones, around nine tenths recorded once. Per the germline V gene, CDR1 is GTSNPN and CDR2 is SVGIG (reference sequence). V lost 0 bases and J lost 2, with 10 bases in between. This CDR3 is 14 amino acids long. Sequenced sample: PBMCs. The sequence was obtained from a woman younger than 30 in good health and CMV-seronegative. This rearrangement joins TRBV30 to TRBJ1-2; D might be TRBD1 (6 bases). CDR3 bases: TGTGCCTGGAGTGTAACAGGGAAAAACTATGGCTACACCTTC. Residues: CAWSVTGKNYGYTF.